The 10 T cell receptor beta chains given below trace back to one sample, sequenced in a study of identifying expanded T cells in peripheral blood. The protocol was immunoSEQ multiplex PCR, while the TCRdb copy is restricted to in-frame clones and leaves out a portion. The table has over 75,000 clones, approximately 88% seen once. Sequenced material: blood. The receptors were gathered from a person aged 18 to 70 in good health.

The V call is TRBV6-5, the J call TRBJ2-1, with 8 bases that match TRBD2. The CDR3 has 13 amino acids. J was trimmed by 13 bases and V by 2 bases; bases with no gene match: 7. Germline-derived CDR1 and CDR2 are MNHEY and SVGAGI. In DNA, the CDR3 is TGTGCCAGCAGTTACGGACTAGCAAAGAACCAGTTCTTC. Its protein product is CASSYGLAKNQFF.

This sequence joins TRBV4-1 and TRBJ2-5; TRBD1 is a possible D gene (6 bases). CDR3 length equals 15 residues. Germline values: CDR1 MGHRA, CDR2 YSYEKL. V was clipped by 3 bases and J by 5 bases, with 16 bases between them. CDR3 protein: CASSQEDRPGETQYF. The CDR3 region has the DNA TGCGCCAGCAGCCAGGAAGACAGGCCGGGGGAGACCCAGTACTTC.

The chain employs TRBV9 and TRBJ1-5, with no clear D. The CDR3 runs 14 residues. V lost 0 bases to trimming and J lost 3 bases, with 7 bases between them. The germline V gene has CDR1 SGDLS and CDR2 YYNGEE. The CDR3 DNA follows: TGTGCCAGCAGCGTAGACGGGCACAATCAGCCCCAGCATTTT. This codes for CASSVDGHNQPQHF.

The chain combines TRBV29-1 with TRBJ2-7, with TRBD2 matching over 13 bases. Trimming at V came to 7 bases and at J to 3 bases, leaving 9 bases not matched to a gene. This CDR3 is 15 amino acids long. Germline V CDR1 and CDR2: SQVTM, ANQGSEA. The CDR3 protein is CSARGLAGVGYEQYF. The CDR3 DNA reads as TGCAGCGCTCGTGGACTAGCGGGAGTGGGCTACGAGCAGTACTTC.

The J gene is TRBJ2-7, the V gene TRBV19, with D uncertain. The germline V gene encodes CDR1 LNHDA and CDR2 SQIVND (reference sequence). There are 13 residues in the CDR3. V was cut by 3 bases and J by 2 bases, with 8 bases left in between. This CDR3 reads CASSILDAYEQYF. CDR3 coding DNA: TGTGCCAGTAGTATCCTAGATGCCTACGAGCAGTACTTC.

This chain uses TRBV7-9 with TRBJ2-7; D uncertain. Trimming pared 5 bases from V and 7 bases from J, leaving 15 bases between. The CDR3 is 13 residues long. Germline loops: CDR1 SEHNR, CDR2 FQNEAQ (reference sequence). CDR3 sequence reads: CASSPVLQREQYF. For the CDR3, the DNA is TGTGCCAGCAGCCCAGTTTTACAACGGGAGCAGTACTTC.

V is TRBV5-1 and J is TRBJ1-4, with D maybe TRBD1 (6 bases). CDR1 SGHRS and CDR2 YFSETQ come from the germline V gene. This CDR3 comprises 16 residues. With 0 bases removed from V and 7 bases from J, the gap between germline ends came to 16 bases. CDR3 nucleotide sequence: TGCGCCAGCAGCTTGGACGGGGGGCCTGGCTTTGAAAAACTGTTTTTT. It yields the protein CASSLDGGPGFEKLFF.

A note on this clone: The identical CDR3 is also encoded by other nucleotide sequences in the sample. CDR3 sequence: CASSRSSYEQYF. In DNA, the CDR3 is TGTGCCAGTAGTAGGAGTTCCTACGAGCAGTACTTC. This chain connects TRBV2 to TRBJ2-7; D uncertain. This CDR3 comprises 12 residues. Germline CDR1 SNHLY, CDR2 FYNNEI. V dropped 9 bases and J dropped 1 base, with 10 bases sitting between them.

The chain joins TRBV10-2 to TRBJ1-5; D is perhaps TRBD1 (5 bases). The germline gives CDR1 WSHSY, CDR2 SAAADI. The CDR3 extends over 12 amino acids. Trimming pared 6 bases from V and 7 bases from J, leaving 10 bases between. Written as DNA, the CDR3 is TGCGCCAGCAGCCAGGGAAGACAGCCCCAGCATTTT. It encodes CASSQGRQPQHF.

This chain connects TRBV11-2 to TRBJ2-1; D gene unclear. This CDR3 contains 11 residues. The V gene's germline CDR1 is SGHAT and CDR2 FQNNGV. Trimming left V 9 bases short and J 11 bases short, with 14 bases between. Here the CDR3 reads CASLRAGKQFF. The CDR3 bases are TGTGCCAGTTTAAGAGCTGGGAAGCAGTTCTTC.